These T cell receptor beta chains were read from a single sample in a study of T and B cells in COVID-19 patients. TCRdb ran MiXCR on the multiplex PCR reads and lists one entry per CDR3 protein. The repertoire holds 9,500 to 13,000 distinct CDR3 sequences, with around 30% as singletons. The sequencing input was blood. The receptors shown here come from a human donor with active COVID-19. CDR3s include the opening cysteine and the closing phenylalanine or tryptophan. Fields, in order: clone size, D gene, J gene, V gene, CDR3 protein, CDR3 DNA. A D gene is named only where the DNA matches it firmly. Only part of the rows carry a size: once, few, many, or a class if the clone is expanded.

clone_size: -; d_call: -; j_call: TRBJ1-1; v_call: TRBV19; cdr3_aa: CASNLLGGTEAFF; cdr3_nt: TGTGCCAGCAACCTATTGGGGGGCACTGAAGCTTTCTTT
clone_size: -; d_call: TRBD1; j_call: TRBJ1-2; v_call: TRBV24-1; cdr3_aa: CATSERGTVHGYTF; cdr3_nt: TGTGCCACCAGTGAGCGCGGGACAGTTCACGGCTACACCTTC
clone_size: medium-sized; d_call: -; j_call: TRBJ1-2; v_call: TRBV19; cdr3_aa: CASSSNFQDGSYGYTF; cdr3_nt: TGTGCCAGTAGTTCAAACTTTCAGGACGGAAGCTATGGCTACACCTTC
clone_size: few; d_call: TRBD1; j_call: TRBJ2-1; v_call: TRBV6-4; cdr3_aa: CASSATAFGQGARWEQFF; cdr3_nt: TGTGCCAGCAGTGCAACCGCCTTCGGACAGGGGGCTCGATGGGAGCAGTTCTTC
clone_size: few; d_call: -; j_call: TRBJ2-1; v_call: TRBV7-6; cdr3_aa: CASSILAHYNEQFF; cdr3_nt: TGTGCCAGCAGCATACTAGCTCACTACAATGAGCAGTTCTTC
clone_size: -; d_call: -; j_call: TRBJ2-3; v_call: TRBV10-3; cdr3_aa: CAISVSGVSLDTQYF; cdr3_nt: TGTGCCATCAGTGTGTCAGGCGTTAGTCTGGATACGCAGTATTTT
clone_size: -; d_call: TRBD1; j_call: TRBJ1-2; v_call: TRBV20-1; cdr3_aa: CSARDGQGVGGYTF; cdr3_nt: TGCAGTGCTAGAGATGGTCAGGGGGTAGGTGGCTACACCTTC
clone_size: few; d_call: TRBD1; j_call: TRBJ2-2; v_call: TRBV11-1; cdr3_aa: CASSLGPRDRGAGELFF; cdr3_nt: TGTGCCAGCAGCTTAGGTCCCAGAGACAGGGGAGCCGGGGAGCTGTTTTTT
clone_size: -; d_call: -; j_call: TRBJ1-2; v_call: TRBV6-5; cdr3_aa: CASSTGTHYGYTF; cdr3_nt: TGTGCCAGCAGCACCGGGACACACTATGGCTACACCTTC
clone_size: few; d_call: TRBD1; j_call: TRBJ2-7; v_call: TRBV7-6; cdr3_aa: CASSLRQGSYEQYF; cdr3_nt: TGTGCCAGCAGCTTAAGACAGGGCTCCTACGAGCAGTACTTC
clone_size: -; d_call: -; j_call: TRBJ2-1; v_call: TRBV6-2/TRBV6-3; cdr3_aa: CASSYSGGNPYNEQFF; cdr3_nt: TGTGCCAGCAGTTATTCGGGGGGCAATCCCTACAATGAGCAGTTCTTC
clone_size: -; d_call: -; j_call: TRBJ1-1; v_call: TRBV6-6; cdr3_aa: CASNSPMNTEAFF; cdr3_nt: TGTGCCAGCAATTCCCCTATGAACACTGAAGCTTTCTTT
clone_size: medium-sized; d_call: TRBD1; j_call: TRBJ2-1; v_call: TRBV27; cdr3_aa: CASSLSTRTGASYNEQFF; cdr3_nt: TGTGCCAGCAGTTTATCCACCCGGACAGGGGCCTCCTACAATGAGCAGTTCTTC
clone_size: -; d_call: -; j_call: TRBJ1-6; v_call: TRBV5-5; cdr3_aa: CASSPGDLPYNSPLHF; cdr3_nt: TGTGCCAGCAGTCCGGGGGACCTTCCCTATAATTCACCCCTCCACTTT
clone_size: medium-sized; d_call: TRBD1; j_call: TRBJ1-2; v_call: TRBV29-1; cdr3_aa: CSVTGEVGYGYTF; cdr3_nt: TGCAGCGTCACAGGGGAGGTTGGGTATGGCTACACCTTC
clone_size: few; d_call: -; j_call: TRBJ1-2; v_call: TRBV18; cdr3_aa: CASSPRTGPTVYGYTF; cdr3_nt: TGTGCCAGCTCACCACGTACAGGGCCGACCGTCTATGGCTACACCTTC
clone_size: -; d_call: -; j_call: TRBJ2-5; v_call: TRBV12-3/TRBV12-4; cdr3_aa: CASGFGDVETQYF; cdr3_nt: TGTGCCAGCGGTTTTGGGGACGTTGAGACCCAGTACTTC
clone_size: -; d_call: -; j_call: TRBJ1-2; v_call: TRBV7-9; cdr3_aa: CASSSYRVGYTF; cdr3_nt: TGTGCCAGCAGCTCATACAGGGTTGGCTACACCTTC
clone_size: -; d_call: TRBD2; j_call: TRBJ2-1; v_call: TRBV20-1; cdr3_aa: CSAHPPTSVTSSYNEQFF; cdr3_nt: TGCAGTGCCCATCCCCCCACTAGCGTTACCAGCTCCTACAATGAGCAGTTCTTC
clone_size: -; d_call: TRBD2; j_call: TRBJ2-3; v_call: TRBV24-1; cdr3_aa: CATSDPEGREGVTDTQYF; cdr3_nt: TGTGCCACCAGTGATCCCGAGGGCAGGGAGGGAGTAACAGATACGCAGTATTTT
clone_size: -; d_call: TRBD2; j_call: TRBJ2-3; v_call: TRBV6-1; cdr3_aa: CASKREGQSTDTQYF; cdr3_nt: TGTGCCAGCAAACGGGAGGGTCAAAGCACAGATACGCAGTATTTT
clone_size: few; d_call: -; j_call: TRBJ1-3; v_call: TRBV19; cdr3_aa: CASRGASGNTIYF; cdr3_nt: TGTGCCAGTAGGGGGGCCTCTGGAAACACCATATATTTT
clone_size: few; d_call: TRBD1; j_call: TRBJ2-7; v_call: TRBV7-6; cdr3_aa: CASSLAGTDYEQYF; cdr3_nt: TGTGCCAGCAGCTTAGCCGGGACAGACTACGAGCAGTACTTC
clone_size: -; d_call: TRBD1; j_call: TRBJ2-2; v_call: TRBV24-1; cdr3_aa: CANSLPGTGRTGELFF; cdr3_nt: TGTGCCAACAGTTTGCCCGGGACAGGGCGCACCGGGGAGCTGTTTTTT
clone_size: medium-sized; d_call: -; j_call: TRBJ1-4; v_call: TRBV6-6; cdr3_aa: CATINDGTDKLFF; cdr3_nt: TGTGCCACAATAAACGACGGGACGGACAAACTGTTTTTT
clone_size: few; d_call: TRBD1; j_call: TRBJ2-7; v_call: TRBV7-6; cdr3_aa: CASSPRIGGSHEQYF; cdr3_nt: TGTGCCAGCAGCCCCCGAATAGGGGGCTCCCACGAGCAGTACTTC
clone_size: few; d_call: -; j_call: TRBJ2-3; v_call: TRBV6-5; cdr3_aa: CASSGGEDPTDTQYF; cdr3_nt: TGTGCCAGCAGCGGCGGGGAGGACCCCACAGATACGCAGTATTTT
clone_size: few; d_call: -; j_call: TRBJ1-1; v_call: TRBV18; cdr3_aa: CASSPNREVAEAFF; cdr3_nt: TGTGCCAGCTCACCGAACAGGGAAGTAGCTGAAGCTTTCTTT
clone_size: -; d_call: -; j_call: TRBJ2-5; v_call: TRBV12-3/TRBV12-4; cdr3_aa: CASSPNRRQQEAQYF; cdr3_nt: TGTGCCAGCTCACCCAACCGTCGGCAGCAAGAGGCCCAGTACTTC
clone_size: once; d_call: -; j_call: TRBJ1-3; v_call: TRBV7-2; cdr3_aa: CASSRPGPSGNTIYF; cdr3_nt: TGTGCCAGCAGCAGACCCGGGCCCTCAGGAAACACCATATATTTT
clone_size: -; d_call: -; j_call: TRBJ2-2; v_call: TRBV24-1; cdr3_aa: CATSGGSTGELFF; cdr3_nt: TGTGCCACCAGTGGTGGGTCCACCGGGGAGCTGTTTTTT
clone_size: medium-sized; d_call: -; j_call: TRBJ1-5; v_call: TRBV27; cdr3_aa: CASSLSSGRDQPQHF; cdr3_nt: TGTGCCAGCAGTTTGTCGTCAGGCCGGGATCAGCCCCAGCATTTT
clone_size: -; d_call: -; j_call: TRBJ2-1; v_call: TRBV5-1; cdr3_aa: CASSSGTPVYNEQFF; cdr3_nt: TGCGCCAGCAGCTCCGGGACGCCGGTCTACAATGAGCAGTTCTTC
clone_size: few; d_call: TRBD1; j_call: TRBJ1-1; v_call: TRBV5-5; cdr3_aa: CASSPQGQFGTEAFF; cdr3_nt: TGTGCCAGCAGCCCACAGGGACAGTTTGGCACTGAAGCTTTCTTT
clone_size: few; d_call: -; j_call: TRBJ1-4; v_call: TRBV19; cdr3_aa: CASRALDSSHEKLFF; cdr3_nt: TGTGCCAGTAGAGCCCTGGACTCCAGTCACGAAAAACTGTTTTTT
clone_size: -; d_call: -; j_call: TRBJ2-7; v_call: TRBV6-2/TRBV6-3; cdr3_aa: CASSYRAGATYEQYF; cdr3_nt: TGTGCCAGCAGTTATCGGGCGGGGGCGACCTACGAGCAGTACTTC
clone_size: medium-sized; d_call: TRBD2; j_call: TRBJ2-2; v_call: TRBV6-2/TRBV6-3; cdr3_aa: CASSYRSGGASTGELFF; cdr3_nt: TGTGCCAGCAGTTACCGCAGCGGGGGGGCGTCCACCGGGGAGCTGTTTTTT
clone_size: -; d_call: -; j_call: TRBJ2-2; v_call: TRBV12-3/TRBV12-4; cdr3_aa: CASRRGASTGELFF; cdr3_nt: TGTGCCAGCAGACGGGGGGCCAGCACCGGGGAGCTGTTTTTT
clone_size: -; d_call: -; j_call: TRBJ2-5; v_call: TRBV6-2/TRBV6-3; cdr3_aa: CASSYSLEGTQYF; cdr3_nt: TGTGCCAGCAGTTACTCCCTAGAAGGGACCCAGTACTTC
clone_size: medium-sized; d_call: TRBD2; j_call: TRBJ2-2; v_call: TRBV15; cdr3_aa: CATSSPLGGGAANGELFF; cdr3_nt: TGTGCCACCAGCTCCCCCCTGGGCGGGGGGGCCGCGAACGGGGAGCTGTTTTTT
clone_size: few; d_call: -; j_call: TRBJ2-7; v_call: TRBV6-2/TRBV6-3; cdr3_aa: CASRLQVLDEQYF; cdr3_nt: TGTGCCAGCAGACTACAGGTTTTGGACGAGCAGTACTTC
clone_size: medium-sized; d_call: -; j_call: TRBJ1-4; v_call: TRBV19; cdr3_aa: CARGSEKLFF; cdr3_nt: TGTGCCAGAGGAAGCGAAAAACTGTTTTTT
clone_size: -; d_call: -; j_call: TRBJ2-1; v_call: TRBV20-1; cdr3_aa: CSARDGSTSYNEQFF; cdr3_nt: TGCAGTGCTAGAGACGGGTCGACCTCCTACAATGAGCAGTTCTTC
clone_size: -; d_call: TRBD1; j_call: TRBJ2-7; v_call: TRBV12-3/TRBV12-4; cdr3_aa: CASSLPGQSYEQYF; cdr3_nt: TGTGCCAGCAGCTTGCCGGGACAGTCCTACGAGCAGTACTTC
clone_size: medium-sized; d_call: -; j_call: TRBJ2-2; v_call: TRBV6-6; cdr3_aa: CASRRGNTGELFF; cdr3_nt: TGTGCCAGCCGGAGAGGAAACACCGGGGAGCTGTTTTTT